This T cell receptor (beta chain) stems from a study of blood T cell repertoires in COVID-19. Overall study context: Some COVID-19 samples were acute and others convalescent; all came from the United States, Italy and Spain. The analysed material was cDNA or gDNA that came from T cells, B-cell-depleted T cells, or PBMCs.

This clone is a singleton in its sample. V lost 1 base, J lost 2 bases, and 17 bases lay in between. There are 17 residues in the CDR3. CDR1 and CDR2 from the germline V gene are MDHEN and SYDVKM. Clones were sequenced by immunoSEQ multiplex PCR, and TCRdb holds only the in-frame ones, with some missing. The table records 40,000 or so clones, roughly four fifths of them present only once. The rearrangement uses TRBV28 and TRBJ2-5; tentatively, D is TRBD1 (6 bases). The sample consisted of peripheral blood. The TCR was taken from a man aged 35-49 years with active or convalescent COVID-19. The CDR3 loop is CASSLFGPRGAQETQYF. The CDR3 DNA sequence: TGTGCCAGCAGTTTATTCGGGCCCAGGGGAGCACAAGAGACCCAGTACTTC.